This T cell receptor (beta chain) was sequenced for a study of blood T cell repertoires in COVID-19. Whole-study context: Acute and convalescent COVID-19 samples came from the United States, Italy and Spain. In each case, the material was cDNA or gDNA derived from T cells, B-cell-depleted T cells, or PBMCs.

In the study's own analysis: Reference gene primer amplification gave nucleated cell count estimates. Sequenced by immunoSEQ multiplex PCR; TCRdb stores in-frame clones only, minus some. That table furnishes V, J and clone size, whereas the DNA furnished D and trimming. The sample gives 300,000 to 400,000 clones, 88% of which show up once; 4% is in the top ten. Source material: peripheral blood. This receptor was identified in a woman aged 45-65 years with active or convalescent COVID-19.

In DNA, the CDR3 is TGCGCCAGCAGCTTGGGGACAGGGACTGTCGGGGAGCTGTTTTTT. It translates to CASSLGTGTVGELFF. This chain links TRBV5-1 with TRBJ2-2; 8 bases match TRBD1. CDR3 size: 15 residues. Germline V gives CDR1 SGHRS, CDR2 YFSETQ. V lost 0 bases to trimming and J lost 7 bases; unmatched junction nucleotides: 5.